The rows below give T cell receptor beta chains drawn from one sample of a study of blood T cell repertoires in COVID-19. Sequenced by immunoSEQ multiplex PCR; TCRdb stores in-frame clones only, minus some. The profile shows over 150,000 clones, around 83% of them singletons. Sequenced material: peripheral blood. These receptor sequences come from a woman in her seventies who had recovered from COVID-19. The CDR3 runs from the conserved cysteine through the conserved F or W. D genes are given only for firm matches. The size of a clone is reported for some rows only, either as once, few or many, or as a class for expanded clones.

D,V,size,J,DNA,CDR3
.,TRBV5-1,once,TRBJ1-2,TGCGCCAGCAGCTTGGGGGACACGACTAACTATGGCTACACCTTC,CASSLGDTTNYGYTF
.,TRBV18,.,TRBJ1-4,TGTGCCAGCGCCGAGACAGGTCTAACTAATGAAAAACTGTTTTTT,CASAETGLTNEKLFF
TRBD1,TRBV2,few,TRBJ2-4,TGTGCCAGCAGTGTAGGAGACAGGGGGTACTTC,CASSVGDRGYF
TRBD2,TRBV28,.,TRBJ2-5,TGTGCCACCTATACCCGGGGGGGCGGGAGTGGGCGAGGGACCCAGTACTTC,CATYTRGGGSGRGTQYF
.,TRBV4-2,.,TRBJ1-2,TGTGCCAGCAGCCAAGAAAGGCAGAACTACATGAACTATGGCTACACCTTC,CASSQERQNYMNYGYTF
.,TRBV29-1,.,TRBJ1-2,TGCAGCATCCAGGTCACGGCAGCCTATGGCTACACCTTC,CSIQVTAAYGYTF
TRBD1,TRBV2,.,TRBJ1-2,TGTGCCAGCACCTTGGACAGGTCGGGGGCTGGCTACACCTTC,CASTLDRSGAGYTF
.,TRBV27,.,TRBJ2-3,TGTGCCTCACGGGGGGCTAGCACAGATACGCAGTATTTT,CASRGASTDTQYF
TRBD1,TRBV27,.,TRBJ1-2,TGTGCCAGCGGACCGGGACAGGGCTTTCTCGGCTACACCTTC,CASGPGQGFLGYTF
.,TRBV19,.,TRBJ1-4,TGTGCCAGTAGTATCCCGGCGGGGTCTAATGAAAAACTGTTTTTT,CASSIPAGSNEKLFF
TRBD1,TRBV2,.,TRBJ1-3,TGTGCCAGCAGGGGGACAGTCTCTGGAAACACCATATATTTT,CASRGTVSGNTIYF
.,TRBV6-5,.,TRBJ1-2,TGTGCCAGCAGTTCTTATTGGGGGGACTATGGCTACACCTTC,CASSSYWGDYGYTF